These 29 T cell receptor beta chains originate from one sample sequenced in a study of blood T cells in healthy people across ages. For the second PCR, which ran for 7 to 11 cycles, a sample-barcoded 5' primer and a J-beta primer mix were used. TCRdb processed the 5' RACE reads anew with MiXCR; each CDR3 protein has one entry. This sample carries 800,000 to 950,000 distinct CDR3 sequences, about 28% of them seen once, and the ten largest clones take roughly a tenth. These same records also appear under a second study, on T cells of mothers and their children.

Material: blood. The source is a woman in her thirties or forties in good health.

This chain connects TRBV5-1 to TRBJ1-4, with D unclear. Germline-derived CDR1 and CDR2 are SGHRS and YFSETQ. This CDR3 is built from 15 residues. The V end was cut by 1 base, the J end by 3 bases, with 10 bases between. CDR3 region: CASSLSGFSNEKLFF. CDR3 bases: TGCGCCAGCAGCTTGTCCGGGTTTTCTAATGAAAAACTGTTTTTT.

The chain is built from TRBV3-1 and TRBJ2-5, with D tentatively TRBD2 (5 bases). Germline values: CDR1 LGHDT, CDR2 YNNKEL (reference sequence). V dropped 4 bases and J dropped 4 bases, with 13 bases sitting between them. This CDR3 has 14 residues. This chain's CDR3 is CASSPDGERETQYF. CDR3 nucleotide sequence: TGTGCCAGCAGCCCGGATGGGGAGCGAGAGACCCAGTACTTC.

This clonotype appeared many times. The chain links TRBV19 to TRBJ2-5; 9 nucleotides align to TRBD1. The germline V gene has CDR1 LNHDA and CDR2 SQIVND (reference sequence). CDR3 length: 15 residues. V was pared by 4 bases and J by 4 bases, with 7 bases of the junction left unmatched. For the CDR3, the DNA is TGTGCCAGTAGTACCGGGACAGGGATTACAGAGACCCAGTACTTC. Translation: CASSTGTGITETQYF. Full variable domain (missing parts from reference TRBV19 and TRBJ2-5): DGGITQSPKYLFRKEGQNVTLSCEQNLNHDAMYWYRQDPGQGLRLIYYSQIVNDFQKGDIAEGYSVSREKKESFPLTVTSAQKNPTAFYLCASSTGTGITETQYFGPGTRLLVL.

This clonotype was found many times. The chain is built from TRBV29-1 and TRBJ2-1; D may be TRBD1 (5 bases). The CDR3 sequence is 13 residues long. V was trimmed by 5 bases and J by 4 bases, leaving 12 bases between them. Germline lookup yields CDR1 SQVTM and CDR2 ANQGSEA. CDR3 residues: CSVFRQGYNEQFF. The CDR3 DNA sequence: TGCAGCGTTTTTCGGCAGGGTTACAATGAGCAGTTCTTC.

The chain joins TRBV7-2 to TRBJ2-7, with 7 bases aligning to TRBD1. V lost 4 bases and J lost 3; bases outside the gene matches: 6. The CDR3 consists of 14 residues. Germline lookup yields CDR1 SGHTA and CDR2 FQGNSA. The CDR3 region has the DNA TGTGCCAGCAGCTCAGGGGGACAATTCTACGAGCAGTACTTC. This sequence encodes CASSSGGQFYEQYF.

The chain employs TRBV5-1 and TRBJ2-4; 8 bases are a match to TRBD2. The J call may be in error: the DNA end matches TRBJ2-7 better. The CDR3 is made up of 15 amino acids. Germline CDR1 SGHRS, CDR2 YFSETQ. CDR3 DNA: TGCGCCAGCAGCCCACCGGGACTAGTATCATCCGAGCAGTACTTC. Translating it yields CASSPPGLVSSEQYF.

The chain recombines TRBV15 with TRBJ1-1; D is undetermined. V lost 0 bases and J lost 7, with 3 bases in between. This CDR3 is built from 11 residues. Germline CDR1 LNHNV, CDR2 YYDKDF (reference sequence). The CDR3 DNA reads TGTGCCACCAGCAGAGATGATGAAGCTTTCTTT. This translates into CATSRDDEAFF.

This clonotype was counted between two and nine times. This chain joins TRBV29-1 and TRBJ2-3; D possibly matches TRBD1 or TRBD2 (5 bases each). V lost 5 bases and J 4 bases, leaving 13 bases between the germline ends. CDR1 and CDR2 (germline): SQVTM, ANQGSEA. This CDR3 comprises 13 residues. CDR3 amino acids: CSVRHEGPDTQYF. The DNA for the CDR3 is TGCAGCGTTCGGCATGAGGGGCCAGATACGCAGTATTTT.

CDR3 loop: CAISINTGTGELFF. The CDR3 coding sequence is TGTGCCATCAGTATAAATACGGGCACCGGGGAGCTGTTTTTT. This chain links TRBV10-3 with TRBJ2-2; the D is unclear. CDR3 length: 14 amino acids. V was cut by 5 bases and J by 4 bases, with 11 bases left in between. CDR1 and CDR2 from the germline V gene are ENHRY and SYGVKD.

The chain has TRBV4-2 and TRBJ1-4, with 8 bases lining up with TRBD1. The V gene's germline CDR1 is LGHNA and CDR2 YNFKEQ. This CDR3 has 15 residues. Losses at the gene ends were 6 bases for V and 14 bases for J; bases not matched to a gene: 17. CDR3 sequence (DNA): TGTGCCAGCAGTCTTCCGGGACAGGCGGAGAGGGGGCTGTTTTTT. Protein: CASSLPGQAERGLFF.

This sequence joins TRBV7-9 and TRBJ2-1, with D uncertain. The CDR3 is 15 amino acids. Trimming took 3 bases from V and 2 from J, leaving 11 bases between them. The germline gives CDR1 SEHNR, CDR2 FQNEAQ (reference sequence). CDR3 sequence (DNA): TGTGCCAGCAGCTTGAAAGAGAAGCCCTACAATGAGCAGTTCTTC. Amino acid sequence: CASSLKEKPYNEQFF.

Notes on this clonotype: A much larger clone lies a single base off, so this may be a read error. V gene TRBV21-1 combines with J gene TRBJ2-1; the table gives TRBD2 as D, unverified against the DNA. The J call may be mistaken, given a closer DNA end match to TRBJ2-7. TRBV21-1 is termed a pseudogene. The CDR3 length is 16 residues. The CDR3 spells CASSKGGLSSYNEQYF. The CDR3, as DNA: TGTGCCAGCAGCAAAGGGGGCCTCTCCTCCTACAATGAGCAGTACTTC.

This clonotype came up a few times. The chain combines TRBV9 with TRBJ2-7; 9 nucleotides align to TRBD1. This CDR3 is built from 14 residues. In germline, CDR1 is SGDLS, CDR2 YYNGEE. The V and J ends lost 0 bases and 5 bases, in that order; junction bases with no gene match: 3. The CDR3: CASSVGGTGHEQYF. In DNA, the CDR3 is TGTGCCAGCAGCGTAGGTGGGACAGGGCACGAGCAGTACTTC.

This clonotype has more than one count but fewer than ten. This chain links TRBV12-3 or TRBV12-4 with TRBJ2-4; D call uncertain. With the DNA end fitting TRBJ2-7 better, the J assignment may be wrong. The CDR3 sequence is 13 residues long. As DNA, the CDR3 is TGTGCCAGCAGTTTCGACCCTCCGTACGAGCAGTACTTC. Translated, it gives CASSFDPPYEQYF.

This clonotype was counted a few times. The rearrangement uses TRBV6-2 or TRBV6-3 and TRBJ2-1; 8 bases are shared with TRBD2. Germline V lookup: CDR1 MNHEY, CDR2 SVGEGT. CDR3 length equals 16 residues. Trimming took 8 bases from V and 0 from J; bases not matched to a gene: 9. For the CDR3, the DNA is TGTGCCAGCGGTGATTTAGCGGGGAGCTCCTACAATGAGCAGTTCTTC. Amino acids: CASGDLAGSSYNEQFF.

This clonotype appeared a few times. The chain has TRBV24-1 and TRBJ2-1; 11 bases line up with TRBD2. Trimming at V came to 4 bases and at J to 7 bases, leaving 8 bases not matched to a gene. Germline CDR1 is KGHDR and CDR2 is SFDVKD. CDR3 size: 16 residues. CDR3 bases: TGTGCCACCAGTGAGGTAGCGGGGGGGCCGGAAAATGAGCAGTTCTTC. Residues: CATSEVAGGPENEQFF.

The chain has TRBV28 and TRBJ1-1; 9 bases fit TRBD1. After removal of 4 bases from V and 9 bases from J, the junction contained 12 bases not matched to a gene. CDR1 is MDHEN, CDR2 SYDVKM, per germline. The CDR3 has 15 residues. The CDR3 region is CASSSPRSGTGKAFF. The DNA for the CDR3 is TGTGCCAGCAGTTCACCCAGATCCGGGACAGGGAAAGCTTTCTTT.

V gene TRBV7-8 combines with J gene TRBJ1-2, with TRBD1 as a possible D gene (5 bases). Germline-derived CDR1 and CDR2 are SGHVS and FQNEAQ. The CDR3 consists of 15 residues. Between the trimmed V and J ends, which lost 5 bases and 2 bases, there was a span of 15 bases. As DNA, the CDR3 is TGTGCCAGCAGCACGCACGGGGCACTCAACTATGGCTACACCTTC. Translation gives CASSTHGALNYGYTF.

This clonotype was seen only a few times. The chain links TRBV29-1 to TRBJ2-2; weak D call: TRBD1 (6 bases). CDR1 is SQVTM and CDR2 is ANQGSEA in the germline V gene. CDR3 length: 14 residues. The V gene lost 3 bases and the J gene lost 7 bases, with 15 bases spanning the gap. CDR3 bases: TGCAGCGTTGACACAGGGAAAATCGACGGGGAGCTGTTTTTT. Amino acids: CSVDTGKIDGELFF.

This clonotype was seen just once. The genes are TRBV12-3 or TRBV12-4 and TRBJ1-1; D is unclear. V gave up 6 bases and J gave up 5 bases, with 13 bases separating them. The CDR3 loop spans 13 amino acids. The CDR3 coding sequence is TGTGCCAGCAGCCCCTTTCAGAGGACTGAAGCTTTCTTT. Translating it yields CASSPFQRTEAFF.

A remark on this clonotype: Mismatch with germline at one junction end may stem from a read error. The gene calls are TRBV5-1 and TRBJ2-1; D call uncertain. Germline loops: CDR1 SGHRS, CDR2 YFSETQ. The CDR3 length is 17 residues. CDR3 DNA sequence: TGCGCCAGCGGCTTGGCCAGTAGGGTTAGCTCCTACAATGAGCGGTTCTTC. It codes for CASGLASRVSSYNERFF. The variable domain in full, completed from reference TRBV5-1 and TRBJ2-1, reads KAGVTQTPRYLIKTRGQQVTLSCSPISGHRSVSWYQQTPGQGLQFLFEYFSETQRNKGNFPGRFSGRQFSNSRSEMNVSTLELGDSALYLCASGLASRVSSYNERFFGPGTRLTVL.

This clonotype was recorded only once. CDR3: CASSFRAYGYTF. CDR3 bases: TGTGCCAGCAGTTTCCGGGCCTATGGCTACACCTTC. The chain uses TRBV28 and TRBJ1-2; D gene ambiguous. The germline V and J ends were trimmed by 3 bases and 4 bases, with 6 bases remaining between them. Germline V lookup: CDR1 MDHEN, CDR2 SYDVKM. CDR3 length equals 12 residues.

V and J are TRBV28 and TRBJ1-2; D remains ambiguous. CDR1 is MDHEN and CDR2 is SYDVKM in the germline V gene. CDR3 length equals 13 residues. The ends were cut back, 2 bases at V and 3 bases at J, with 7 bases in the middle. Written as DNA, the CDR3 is TGTGCCAGCAGTTTAGAGATGGACTATGGCTACACCTTC. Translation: CASSLEMDYGYTF.

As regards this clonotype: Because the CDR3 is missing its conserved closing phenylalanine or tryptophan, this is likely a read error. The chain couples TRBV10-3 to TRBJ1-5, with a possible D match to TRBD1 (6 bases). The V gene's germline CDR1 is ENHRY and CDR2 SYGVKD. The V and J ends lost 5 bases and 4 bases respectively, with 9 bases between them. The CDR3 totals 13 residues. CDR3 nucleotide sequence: TGTGCCATCAGTTTGCAGGGGAATCAGCCCCAGCATCTT. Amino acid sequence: CAISLQGNQPQHL.

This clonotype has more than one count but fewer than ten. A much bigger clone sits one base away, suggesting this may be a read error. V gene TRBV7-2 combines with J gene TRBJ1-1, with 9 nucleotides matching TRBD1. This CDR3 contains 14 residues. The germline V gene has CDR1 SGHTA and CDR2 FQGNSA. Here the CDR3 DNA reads TGTGCCGGCAGCCTACAGGGGGCGCGAACTGAAGCTTTCTTT. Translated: CAGSLQGARTEAFF.

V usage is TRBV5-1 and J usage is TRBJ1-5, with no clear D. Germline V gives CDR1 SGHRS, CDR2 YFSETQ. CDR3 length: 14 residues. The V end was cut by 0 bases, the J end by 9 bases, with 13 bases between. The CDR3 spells CASSLAGGELPQHF. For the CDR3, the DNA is TGCGCCAGCAGCTTGGCGGGAGGCGAACTGCCCCAGCATTTT.

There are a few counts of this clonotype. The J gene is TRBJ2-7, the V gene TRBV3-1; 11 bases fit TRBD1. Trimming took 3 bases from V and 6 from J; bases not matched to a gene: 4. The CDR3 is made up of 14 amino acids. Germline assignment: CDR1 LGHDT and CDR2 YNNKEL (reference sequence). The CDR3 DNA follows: TGTGCCAGCAGCCAGTGGGACAGGGGGGCCGAGCAGTACTTC. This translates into CASSQWDRGAEQYF.

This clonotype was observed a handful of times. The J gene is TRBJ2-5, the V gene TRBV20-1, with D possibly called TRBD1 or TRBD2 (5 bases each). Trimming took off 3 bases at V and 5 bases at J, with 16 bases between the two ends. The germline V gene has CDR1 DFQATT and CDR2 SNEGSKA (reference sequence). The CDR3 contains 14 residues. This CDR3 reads CSASLLGKGETQYF. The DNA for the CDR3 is TGCAGTGCTAGCTTACTAGGAAAGGGGGAGACCCAGTACTTC.

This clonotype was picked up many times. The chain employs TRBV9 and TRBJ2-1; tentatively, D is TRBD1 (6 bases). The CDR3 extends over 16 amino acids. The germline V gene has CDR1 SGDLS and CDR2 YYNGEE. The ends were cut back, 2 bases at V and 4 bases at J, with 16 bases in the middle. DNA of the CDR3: TGTGCCAGCAGCGTGGCAGCCGAGGGACATTACAATGAGCAGTTCTTC. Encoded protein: CASSVAAEGHYNEQFF.